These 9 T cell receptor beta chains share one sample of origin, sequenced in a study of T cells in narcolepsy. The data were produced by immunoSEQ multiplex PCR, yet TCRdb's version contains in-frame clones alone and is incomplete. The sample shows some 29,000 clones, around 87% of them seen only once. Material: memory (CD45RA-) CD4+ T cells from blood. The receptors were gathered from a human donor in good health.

The DNA for the CDR3 is TGTGCCAGCAGCTTGGGACAGTCTGGGGCCAACGTCCTGACTTTC. Its protein is CASSLGQSGANVLTF. The chain combines TRBV5-6 with TRBJ2-6; a possible D gene is TRBD1 (5 bases). There are 15 residues in the CDR3. CDR1 is SGHDT and CDR2 is YYEEEE in the germline V gene. The V and J ends lost 0 bases and 1 base respectively, with 5 bases between them.

The CDR3 protein is CASSQVSGQGYYEQYF. CDR3 nucleotide sequence: TGCGCCAGCAGCCAAGTTTCGGGACAGGGGTACTACGAGCAGTACTTC. The chain employs TRBV4-1 and TRBJ2-7; 10 nucleotides align to TRBD1. CDR1 is MGHRA and CDR2 is YSYEKL in the germline V gene. V lost 1 base to trimming and J lost 3 bases; unmatched junction nucleotides: 6. The CDR3 sequence is 16 residues long.

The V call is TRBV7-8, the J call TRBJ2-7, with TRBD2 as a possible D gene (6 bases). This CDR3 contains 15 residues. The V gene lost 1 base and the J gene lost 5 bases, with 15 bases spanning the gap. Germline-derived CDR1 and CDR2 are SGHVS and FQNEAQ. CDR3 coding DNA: TGTGCCAGCAGCTTAGATGGCGGGGATCGGAACGAGCAGTACTTC. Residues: CASSLDGGDRNEQYF.

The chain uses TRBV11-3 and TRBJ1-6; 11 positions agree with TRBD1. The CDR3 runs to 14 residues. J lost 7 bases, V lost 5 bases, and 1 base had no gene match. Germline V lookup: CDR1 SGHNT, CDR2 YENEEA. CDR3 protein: CASSGQGANSPLHF. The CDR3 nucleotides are TGTGCCAGCAGCGGACAGGGGGCGAATTCACCCCTCCACTTT.

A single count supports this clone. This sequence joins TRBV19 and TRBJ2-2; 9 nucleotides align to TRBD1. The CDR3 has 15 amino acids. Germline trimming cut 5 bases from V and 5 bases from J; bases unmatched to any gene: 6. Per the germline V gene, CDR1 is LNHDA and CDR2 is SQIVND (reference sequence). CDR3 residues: CASSVDRGFTGELFF. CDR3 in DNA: TGTGCCAGTAGTGTGGACAGGGGTTTTACCGGGGAGCTGTTTTTT. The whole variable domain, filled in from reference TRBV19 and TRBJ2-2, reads DGGITQSPKYLFRKEGQNVTLSCEQNLNHDAMYWYRQDPGQGLRLIYYSQIVNDFQKGDIAEGYSVSREKKESFPLTVTSAQKNPTAFYLCASSVDRGFTGELFFGEGSRLTVL.

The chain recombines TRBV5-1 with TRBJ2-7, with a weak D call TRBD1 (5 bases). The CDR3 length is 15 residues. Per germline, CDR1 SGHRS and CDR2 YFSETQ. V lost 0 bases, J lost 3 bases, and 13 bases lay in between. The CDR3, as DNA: TGCGCCAGCAGCTTGGCAGGGCCGCAAAACTACGAGCAGTACTTC. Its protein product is CASSLAGPQNYEQYF.

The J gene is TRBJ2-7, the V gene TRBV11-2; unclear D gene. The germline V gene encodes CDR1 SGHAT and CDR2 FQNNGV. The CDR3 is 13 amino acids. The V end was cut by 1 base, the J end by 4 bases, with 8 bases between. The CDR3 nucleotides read TGTGCCAGCAGCTTAGGCGACAAGTACGAGCAGTACTTC. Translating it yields CASSLGDKYEQYF.

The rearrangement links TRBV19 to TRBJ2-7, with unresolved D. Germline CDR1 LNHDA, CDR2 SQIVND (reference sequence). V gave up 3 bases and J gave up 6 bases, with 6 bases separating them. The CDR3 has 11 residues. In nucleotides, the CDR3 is TGTGCCAGTAGTATCAAGGTCGAGCAGTACTTC. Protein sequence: CASSIKVEQYF.

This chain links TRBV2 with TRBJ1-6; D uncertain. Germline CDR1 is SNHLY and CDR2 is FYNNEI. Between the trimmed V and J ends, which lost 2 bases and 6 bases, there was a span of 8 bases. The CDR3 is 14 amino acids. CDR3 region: CASSEQTANSPLHF. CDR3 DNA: TGTGCCAGCAGTGAACAAACAGCTAATTCACCCCTCCACTTT.